The entry below gives a single T cell receptor (beta chain) sequence along with its context. The source of the sample is a study of spatial heterogeneity in lung cancer. Across the whole study: In the raw reads, each unique TCR and UMI combination was present more than ten times on average.

Sample time point: sample taken at primary tumor resection. Tumor, nontumor lung or frozen PBMC supplied whole RNA, sequenced without sorting. The donor group consisted of 55 to 85 patients who had untreated, early-stage non-small cell lung cancer. A distinct unique molecular identifier was carried by each TCR cDNA molecule. MiXCR, run by TCRdb on the 5' RACE reads, gives a single entry per CDR3 protein. The repertoire holds approximately 7,200 distinct CDR3 sequences, with 5.4% as singletons. V gave up 6 bases and J gave up 4 bases; unmatched junction bases: 16. From germline, CDR1 is LNHDA and CDR2 SQIVND (reference sequence). This CDR3 is 18 amino acids long.

Sample: normal lung tissue next to the tumor, taken at surgery. The clonotype comes from a female donor with early-stage non-small cell lung cancer. This rearrangement joins TRBV19 to TRBJ2-1; TRBD1 matches 9 bases. CDR3 sequence: CASSVGTGSVSRYNEQFF. The CDR3 nucleotides read TGTGCCAGTAGCGTCGGGACAGGGAGCGTTTCTCGTTACAATGAGCAGTTCTTC.